A selection of T cell receptor beta chains follows, all from one sample in a study of OX40 agonist ivuxolimab in advanced cancers. Sequencing used immunoSEQ multiplex PCR; TCRdb keeps in-frame clones, though not all of them. The sample includes about 67,000 clones, approximately 84% of them seen just once. The material sequenced was CD4+ or CD8+ T cells sorted from blood, taken in a trial of the OX40 agonist ivuxolimab. Receptors originate from an adult with an advanced solid tumor such as melanoma, head and neck, liver or kidney cancer. The conserved cysteine and the conserved F or W are not part of the CDR3 here.

j_call v_call cdr3_aa
TRBJ1-6 TRBV19 ASMKGIGSPLH
TRBJ1-2 TRBV7-2 ASSLDPGVGGYT
TRBJ1-1 TRBV7-2 ASSPAGYTEAF
TRBJ1-1 TRBV7-2 ASSPEGGGAEAF
TRBJ2-5 TRBV28 ASSPLRGAGGVETQY
TRBJ2-7 TRBV5-5 ASSRTGGRYEQY
TRBJ2-7 TRBV27 ASSLSMGTGRSYEQY
TRBJ2-2 TRBV11-2 ASRTGGRTGELF
TRBJ2-7 TRBV19 ASSSGPPRAYEQY
TRBJ2-7 TRBV11-1 ASSLDPPPGRSYEQY
TRBJ1-1 TRBV28 ASRDRGANTEAF
TRBJ1-1 TRBV30 AWSWSRANTEAF
TRBJ2-1 TRBV6-6 ASSYPQGTSNEQF
TRBJ2-7 TRBV27 ASSSLAAGYEQY
TRBJ2-7 TRBV10-3 AIAAGEDYEQY
TRBJ2-7 TRBV10-3 ASGTTPYEQY
TRBJ1-4 TRBV7-9 ASSSHVTSGANEKLF
TRBJ1-1 TRBV2 ASSGRGETRRATEAF
TRBJ2-7 TRBV6-5 ASHRSRDYEQY
TRBJ2-4 TRBV28 ASSLYPDIAKNIQY
TRBJ2-7 TRBV19 ASSPLGQGAAYEQY
TRBJ2-1 TRBV14 ASSQDWGLAGGNEQF
TRBJ2-7 TRBV7-3 ASSLSRDSYEQY
TRBJ2-7 TRBV4-2 ASSPSTGHLYEQY
TRBJ1-1 TRBV6-1 ASRRLLGTDTEAF